The 18 T cell receptor beta chains given below trace back to one sample, sequenced in a study of shared clonotypes between healthy human individuals. Repertoires were generated with immunoSEQ multiplex PCR, while TCRdb's copy carries only in-frame clones and drops some. This table has millions of clones, more than 85% appearing once. The material sequenced was naive CD4+ T cells from PBMCs. This sample's subset: CD45RA+ positively selected. Every receptor here comes from a man in his late teens or twenties in good health. Some clones in this sample may be carry-over from other donors' samples.

V and J are TRBV6-5 and TRBJ2-1; the D call may be TRBD1 or TRBD2 (5 bases each). Germline values: CDR1 MNHEY, CDR2 SVGAGI. V was shortened by 0 bases and J by 8 bases, with 11 bases between the two germline ends. There are 14 residues in the CDR3. CDR3 sequence (DNA): TGTGCCAGCAGTTACTCCGACGGGGCGGATGAGCAGTTCTTC. The encoded protein is CASSYSDGADEQFF.

The chain recombines TRBV4-1 with TRBJ2-7; D assignment may be TRBD1 or TRBD2 (5 bases each). CDR3 length: 17 residues. The germline V and J ends were trimmed by 4 bases and 0 bases, with 19 bases remaining between them. Germline values: CDR1 MGHRA, CDR2 YSYEKL. As DNA, the CDR3 is TGCGCCAGCAGCCCAAGTTGGGCAGGGCGGGTCTCCTACGAGCAGTACTTC. Its translation: CASSPSWAGRVSYEQYF.

The gene calls are TRBV5-4 and TRBJ1-4; tentatively, D is TRBD1 (6 bases). V lost 4 bases, J lost 4 bases, and 20 bases lay in between. This CDR3 is built from 17 residues. Per the germline V gene, CDR1 is SGHNT and CDR2 is YYREEE (reference sequence). CDR3 DNA sequence: TGTGCCAGCAGCACTAACATCAGGACAGCCTATAATGAAAAACTGTTTTTT. This encodes CASSTNIRTAYNEKLFF.

The chain employs TRBV5-4 and TRBJ1-2, with 8 positions matching TRBD1. The germline CDR1 and CDR2 sequences are SGHNT and YYREEE (reference sequence). The CDR3 runs 16 residues. The V segment lost 1 base and the J segment 3 bases; nucleotides outside the gene matches: 8. CDR3 DNA: TGTGCCAGCAGCTTGCCGCAGGGGGCGCCGGACTATGGCTACACCTTC. It encodes CASSLPQGAPDYGYTF.

This clone was seen just once. The chain is built from TRBV29-1 and TRBJ1-1; D call uncertain. The CDR3 is 14 residues long. The V end lost 7 bases, the J end lost 0 bases, and 15 bases lay between the germline ends. The germline CDR1 and CDR2 sequences are SQVTM and ANQGSEA. This CDR3 reads CSASPRSLNTEAFF. CDR3 nucleotide sequence: TGCAGCGCCTCTCCCAGGTCCCTGAACACTGAAGCTTTCTTT. Combining the CDR3 with reference TRBV29-1 and TRBJ1-1 gives the whole variable domain SAVISQKPSRDICQRGTSLTIQCQVDSQVTMMFWYRQQPGQSLTLIATANQGSEATYESGFVIDKFPISRPNLTFSTLTVSNMSPEDSSIYLCSASPRSLNTEAFFGQGTRLTVV.

The chain carries TRBV9 and TRBJ2-6, with 7 bases matching TRBD2. This CDR3 spans 17 amino acids. CDR1 and CDR2 (germline): SGDLS, YYNGEE. J gave up 4 bases and V 4 bases, and 11 bases lay outside the gene matches. CDR3 amino acids: CASSTRLALGGANVLTF. The CDR3 coding sequence is TGTGCCAGCAGCACACGACTAGCCCTCGGGGGGGCCAACGTCCTGACTTTC.

The rearrangement uses TRBV28 and TRBJ2-6; D gene uncertain. Looked up from germline, CDR1 is MDHEN and CDR2 is SYDVKM. V was pared by 11 bases and J by 0 bases, with 14 bases between. This CDR3 is 15 amino acids long. CDR3: CACLALSSGANVLTF. CDR3 sequence (DNA): TGTGCCTGCTTGGCTCTTAGCTCTGGGGCCAACGTCCTGACTTTC.

The J gene is TRBJ1-5, the V gene TRBV28; no clear D. Trimming removed 1 base from V and 6 bases from J, with 10 bases in between. The CDR3 runs to 14 residues. Germline V lookup: CDR1 MDHEN, CDR2 SYDVKM. This CDR3 reads CASSLSPGSQPQHF. In nucleotides, the CDR3 is TGTGCCAGCAGTTTATCGCCGGGGAGTCAGCCCCAGCATTTT. Drawing the rest from reference TRBV28 and TRBJ1-5, the complete variable domain is DVKVTQSSRYLVKRTGEKVFLECVQDMDHENMFWYRQDPGLGLRLIYFSYDVKMKEKGDIPEGYSVSREKKERFSLILESASTNQTSMYLCASSLSPGSQPQHFGDGTRLSIL.

The genes are TRBV4-1 and TRBJ2-1; 9 bases are shared with TRBD1. Germline V gene data show CDR1 as MGHRA and CDR2 as YSYEKL. This CDR3 has 15 amino acids. V lost 4 bases, J lost 4 bases, and 5 bases stayed unmatched. In nucleotides, the CDR3 is TGCGCCAGCAGCCGGCGGACAGGGGAGTACAATGAGCAGTTCTTC. Its translation: CASSRRTGEYNEQFF.

The chain couples TRBV11-3 to TRBJ2-2; perhaps TRBD1 as D (6 bases). The CDR3 consists of 16 residues. Germline V gene data show CDR1 as SGHNT and CDR2 as YENEEA. V was trimmed by 5 bases and J by 5 bases, leaving 18 bases between them. The CDR3 nucleotides are TGTGCCAGCAGCCCCCCTTCCAACAGGGAAACCGGGGAGCTGTTTTTT. Protein sequence: CASSPPSNRETGELFF.

This clone came up once. Other DNA sequences within the sample encode an identical CDR3. The chain recombines TRBV11-2 with TRBJ1-1, with D perhaps matching TRBD1 (5 bases). Trimming stripped 0 bases from V and 8 bases from J, with 7 bases between. The CDR3 totals 12 residues. Germline CDR1 is SGHAT and CDR2 is FQNNGV. The CDR3 nucleotides read TGTGCCAGCAGCTTAGATGGGGGGGAAGCTTTCTTT. This sequence encodes CASSLDGGEAFF.

V is TRBV5-1 and J is TRBJ2-1; D unclear. The ends were cut back, 2 bases at V and 13 bases at J, with 16 bases in the middle. Germline V lookup: CDR1 SGHRS, CDR2 YFSETQ. The CDR3 is 13 residues long. The CDR3 bases are TGCGCCAGCAGCTTTGATCCGGACCGACAACAGTTCTTC. This gives the protein CASSFDPDRQQFF.

The CDR3 spells CASRPPYNEQFF. The CDR3 DNA is TGTGCCAGCAGGCCACCCTACAATGAGCAGTTCTTC. The J gene is TRBJ2-1, the V gene TRBV28; the D is unclear. V lost 6 bases to trimming and J lost 2 bases, with 5 bases between them. The CDR3 has 12 residues. Germline V lookup: CDR1 MDHEN, CDR2 SYDVKM.

About this clone: Other DNA sequences of this sample code for an identical CDR3. This chain's CDR3 is CASSLEGLSTEAFF. The CDR3 coding sequence is TGTGCCAGCAGCTTGGAGGGTTTGAGCACTGAAGCTTTCTTT. V is TRBV7-2 and J is TRBJ1-1; D unclear. Trimming pared 3 bases from V and 4 bases from J, leaving 12 bases between. The CDR3 is 14 amino acids. Germline values: CDR1 SGHTA, CDR2 FQGNSA.

The chain has TRBV4-2 and TRBJ2-7; 7 bases agree with TRBD2. J gave up 0 bases and V 4 bases, and 6 bases lay outside the gene matches. The CDR3 consists of 15 residues. Germline CDR1 is LGHNA and CDR2 is YNFKEQ. Written as DNA, the CDR3 is TGTGCCAGCAGCCGGGAGGCGGGAGCCTCCTACGAGCAGTACTTC. Translating gives CASSREAGASYEQYF.

The chain carries TRBV11-3 and TRBJ2-2; 9 nucleotides match TRBD1. This CDR3 contains 15 residues. Germline-derived CDR1 and CDR2 are SGHNT and YENEEA. Unmatched junction bases numbered 3, after V lost 5 bases and J lost 2 bases. CDR3 in DNA: TGTGCCAGCAGCCCGGGACAGGGAAACACCGGGGAGCTGTTTTTT. Translation: CASSPGQGNTGELFF.

The V gene is TRBV5-1, the J gene TRBJ2-5; TRBD2 matches at 15 bases. The trim removed 3 bases at V and 0 bases at J, leaving 3 bases unmatched. The CDR3 totals 17 residues. Germline CDR1 and CDR2: SGHRS and YFSETQ. The CDR3 nucleotides read TGCGCCAGCAGCTCTGGGACTAGCGGGAGGCACCAAGAGACCCAGTACTTC. Protein product: CASSSGTSGRHQETQYF.

This clone was recorded once. V and J are TRBV16 and TRBJ2-5; no clear D. V lost 1 base, J lost 1 base, and 4 bases lay in between. This CDR3 has 13 amino acids. The germline gives CDR1 KGHSY, CDR2 FQNENV. The CDR3 bases are TGTGCCAGCAGCCAATACTCCCAAGAGACCCAGTACTTC. This gives the protein CASSQYSQETQYF. The variable domain in full, completed from reference TRBV16 and TRBJ2-5, reads GEEVAQTPKHLVRGEGQKAKLYCAPIKGHSYVFWYQQVLKNEFKFLISFQNENVFDETGMPKERFSAKCLPNSPCSLEIQATKLEDSAVYFCASSQYSQETQYFGPGTRLLVL.